This TCR beta chain was documented in a study of siplizumab effects on memory and regulatory T cells. Findings of the study overall: Naive T cells appeared more diverse than memory cells and seemed to be major alloresponse contributors. With siplizumab, cumulative frequency of CD4+ memory-derived alloreactive sequences dropped significantly.

For every sample, around 9.6 x 10^4 TCR templates were assayed. Assay used: immunoSEQ multiplex PCR; TCRdb lists only in-frame clones, some missing. The sample carries roughly 100,000 clones, about nine tenths recorded once. Of note for this clone: Its antigen is unidentified.

Input material: non-Treg CD4+ T cells sorted from blood. This sequence was found in a human donor in good health.

CDR3 in amino acids: CASSQGQGVSYEQYF. CDR3 DNA: TGTGCCAGCAGCCAAGGACAGGGAGTATCCTACGAGCAGTACTTC. The chain couples TRBV11-1 to TRBJ2-7; 8 bases fit TRBD1. The V segment lost 5 bases and the J segment 1 base; nucleotides outside the gene matches: 7. The CDR3 has 15 amino acids. From germline, CDR1 is SGHAT and CDR2 FQDESV (reference sequence).